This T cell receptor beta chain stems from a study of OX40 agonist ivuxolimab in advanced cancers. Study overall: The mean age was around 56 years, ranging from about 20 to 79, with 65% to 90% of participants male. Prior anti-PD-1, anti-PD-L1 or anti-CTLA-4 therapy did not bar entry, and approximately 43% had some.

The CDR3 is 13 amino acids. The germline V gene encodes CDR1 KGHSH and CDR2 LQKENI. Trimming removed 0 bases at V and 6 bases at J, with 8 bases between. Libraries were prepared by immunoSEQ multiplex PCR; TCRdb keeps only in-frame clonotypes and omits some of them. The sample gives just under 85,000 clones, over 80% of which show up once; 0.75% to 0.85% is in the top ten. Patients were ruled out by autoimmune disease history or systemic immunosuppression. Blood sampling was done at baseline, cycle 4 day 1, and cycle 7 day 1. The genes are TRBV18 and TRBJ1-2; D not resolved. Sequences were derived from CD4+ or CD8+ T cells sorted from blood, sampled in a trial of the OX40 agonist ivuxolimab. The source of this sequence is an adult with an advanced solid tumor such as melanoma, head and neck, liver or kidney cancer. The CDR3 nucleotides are TGTGCCAGCTCACCACCAGATACTCATGGCTACACCTTC. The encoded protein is CASSPPDTHGYTF.